The sequence of this T cell receptor (beta chain) was determined in a study of T-cell reconstitution after alpha-beta-depleted transplantation in children. Study results and caveats: Several hundred expanded graft clones reportedly were the source of alpha-beta T cells about two months after transplant. Several patients had high TCRbeta diversity at day 60; it came from surviving recipient T cells and thymic progenitors. Diversity and T-cell counts at one year after transplant derived mostly from new T cells.

As regards this clonotype: Antigen specificity is unknown.

Using unique molecular identifiers, the investigators prepared the TCRbeta library. In TCRdb, the PCR reads were re-called with MiXCR into one record per CDR3 protein. The repertoire includes under 750,000 distinct CDR3 sequences, approximately 22% of them detected once, and roughly 14% sits in the top ten. The germline V gene has CDR1 SGHTA and CDR2 FQGNSA. The CDR3 covers 13 residues. V was cut by 3 bases and J by 3 bases, with 7 bases left in between. The source material was PBMCs, mostly from graft donor cells, sampled 360 days after TCRalphabeta/CD19-depleted stem cell transplant. The chain joins TRBV7-2 to TRBJ2-3; no clear D. The source is a boy in the first two years of life who had a stem cell transplant for acute myeloid leukemia, so the T cells may come from the graft donor. DNA for the CDR3: TGTGCCAGCAGCTTTACACCTACAGATACGCAGTATTTT. Translating it yields CASSFTPTDTQYF.